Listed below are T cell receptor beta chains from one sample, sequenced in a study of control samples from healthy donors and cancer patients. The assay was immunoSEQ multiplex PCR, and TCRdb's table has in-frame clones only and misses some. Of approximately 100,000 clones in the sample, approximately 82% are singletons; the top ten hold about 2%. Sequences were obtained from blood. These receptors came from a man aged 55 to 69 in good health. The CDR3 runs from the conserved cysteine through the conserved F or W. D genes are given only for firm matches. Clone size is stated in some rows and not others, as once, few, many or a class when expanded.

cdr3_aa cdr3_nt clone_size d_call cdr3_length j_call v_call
CSVVRTAFYNEQFF TGCAGCGTTGTTAGGACAGCCTTCTACAATGAGCAGTTCTTC . . 14 TRBJ2-1 TRBV29-1
CASSSDPGPGTDTQYF TGTGCCAGCAGCTCCGACCCGGGGCCTGGCACAGATACGCAGTATTTT . . 16 TRBJ2-3 TRBV7-6
CASSSQGRQPQHF TGTGCCAGCAGTTCACAGGGGAGGCAGCCCCAGCATTTT few TRBD1 13 TRBJ1-5 TRBV6-5
CASSPQVAFYGYTF TGTGCCAGCAGCCCCCAGGTAGCCTTTTATGGCTACACCTTC . . 14 TRBJ1-2 TRBV6-5
CASSIVGSENYGYTF TGTGCCAGTAGTATTGTAGGGTCGGAGAACTATGGCTACACCTTC . . 15 TRBJ1-2 TRBV19
CSAGQGDYGYTF TGCAGCGCGGGACAGGGGGACTATGGCTACACCTTC . TRBD1 12 TRBJ1-2 TRBV29-1
CASSLSPGTEAFF TGTGCCAGCAGCCTTTCCCCAGGGACTGAAGCTTTCTTT few . 13 TRBJ1-1 TRBV7-8
CASSWGRGGEQYF TGTGCCAGCAGCTGGGGGAGGGGGGGCGAGCAGTACTTC . . 13 TRBJ2-7 TRBV5-4
CASSPETNTQYF TGTGCCAGCAGCCCGGAAACGAATACGCAGTATTTT . . 12 TRBJ2-3 TRBV5-4
CAWSPGQGGVAQHF TGTGCCTGGAGTCCGGGACAGGGTGGTGTGGCCCAGCATTTT . TRBD1 14 TRBJ1-5 TRBV30
CASRPGGREQYF TGTGCCTCCCGCCCCGGGGGTCGTGAGCAGTACTTC . . 12 TRBJ2-7 TRBV28
CASSFSRNEQFF TGCGCCAGCAGCTTTTCGAGGAATGAGCAGTTCTTC . . 12 TRBJ2-1 TRBV5-1
CASSEAYNSPLHF TGTGCCAGCAGTGAAGCCTATAATTCACCCCTCCACTTT . . 13 TRBJ1-6 TRBV6-4
CASSLVDRTRVYGYTF TGTGCCAGCAGCTTGGTTGACCGTACGAGAGTCTATGGCTACACCTTC . . 16 TRBJ1-2 TRBV5-6
CASSQGTYEQYF TGCGCCAGCAGCCAAGGCACCTACGAGCAGTACTTC . . 12 TRBJ2-7 TRBV4-1
CATSTGSYRTASGHSYNEQFF TGTGCCACCAGCACCGGTTCATATAGGACGGCTAGCGGGCATTCCTACAATGAGCAGTTCTTC . TRBD2 21 TRBJ2-1 TRBV15
CASRQPQTGGSYNEQFF TGTGCCAGCAGGCAGCCTCAAACAGGGGGCTCCTACAATGAGCAGTTCTTC . TRBD1 17 TRBJ2-1 TRBV11-2
CASSLRDRGDYGYTF TGTGCCAGCAGCTTGAGGGACAGGGGAGACTATGGCTACACCTTC . TRBD1 15 TRBJ1-2 TRBV7-9
CASHYLTDTLRGYTF TGTGCCAGCCATTATTTAACCGACACTCTTCGGGGCTACACCTTC . . 15 TRBJ1-2 TRBV6-5
CASSLNGRSGELFF TGTGCCAGCAGCCTCAACGGCAGGTCCGGGGAGCTGTTTTTT . . 14 TRBJ2-2 TRBV6-5
CASSLAMGEQFF TGTGCCAGCAGCCTAGCGATGGGTGAGCAGTTCTTC . . 12 TRBJ2-1 TRBV7-9
CASPTRNHEQYF TGTGCCAGCCCTACCAGGAACCACGAGCAGTACTTC . . 12 TRBJ2-7 TRBV25-1
CASSRLAGTDTQYF TGCGCCAGCAGTCGGCTAGCGGGAACAGATACGCAGTATTTT . TRBD2 14 TRBJ2-3 TRBV10-2
CASSERGTGIGAGELFF TGTGCCAGCAGTGAAAGGGGGACAGGGATTGGCGCCGGGGAGCTGTTTTTT once TRBD1 17 TRBJ2-2 TRBV2
CASSLEWGGSYNEQFF TGTGCCAGCAGCTTAGAATGGGGAGGTTCCTACAATGAGCAGTTCTTC . . 16 TRBJ2-1 TRBV7-6
CASSDDRGYFNEQFF TGTGCCAGCAGTGACGACCGGGGGTACTTCAATGAGCAGTTCTTC . . 15 TRBJ2-1 TRBV2
CASSGSSTGELFF TGTGCCAGCAGCGGCTCGAGCACCGGGGAGCTGTTTTTT . . 13 TRBJ2-2 TRBV12-3/TRBV12-4
CASSYSAGAGELFF TGTGCCAGCAGTTACTCGGCGGGGGCCGGGGAGCTGTTTTTT . TRBD2 14 TRBJ2-2 TRBV6-5
CASGGDRTGGTGELFF TGTGCCAGCGGGGGAGACCGGACAGGCGGCACCGGGGAGCTGTTTTTT . TRBD1 16 TRBJ2-2 TRBV28
CSVSGGGYGYTF TGCAGCGTTTCAGGGGGCGGGTATGGCTACACCTTC . TRBD1 12 TRBJ1-2 TRBV29-1
CASSPGVTGGQETQYF TGTGCCAGCTCACCAGGAGTGACAGGGGGTCAGGAGACCCAGTACTTC . TRBD1 16 TRBJ2-5 TRBV18
CASSLELGYEQYF TGTGCCAGCAGCTTAGAATTGGGCTACGAGCAGTACTTC once . 13 TRBJ2-7 TRBV7-7
CAWRRDRYEQYF TGTGCCTGGAGAAGGGACAGGTACGAGCAGTACTTC . TRBD1 12 TRBJ2-7 TRBV30
CASSDRGDTGELFF TGTGCCAGCAGCGACAGGGGGGACACCGGGGAGCTGTTTTTT . TRBD1 14 TRBJ2-2 TRBV11-3
CASLPGGGATDTQYF TGTGCCAGCCTCCCCGGGGGGGGAGCCACAGATACGCAGTATTTT few TRBD2 15 TRBJ2-3 TRBV28
CASSDPTTGELFF TGTGCCAGCAGTGACCCCACTACCGGGGAGCTGTTTTTT . . 13 TRBJ2-2 TRBV6-4
CASSFKGTDTQYF TGTGCCAGCAGTTTTAAGGGGACAGATACGCAGTATTTT . . 13 TRBJ2-3 TRBV12-3/TRBV12-4
CSVEDPFQGAKETQYF TGCAGCGTTGAAGATCCGTTTCAAGGGGCCAAGGAGACCCAGTACTTC few . 16 TRBJ2-5 TRBV29-1
CASSPDSYGAQYF TGTGCCAGTAGTCCAGACTCGTACGGGGCCCAGTACTTC . . 13 TRBJ2-5 TRBV19
CSASFGGVNTEAFF TGCAGTGCTAGTTTTGGCGGCGTGAACACTGAAGCTTTCTTT . . 14 TRBJ1-1 TRBV20-1